This T cell receptor (beta chain) was sequenced during a study of radiation and T cells in renal cell carcinoma. Time point described: baseline pretreatment blood. As for treatment: 15 Gy SBRT to primary tumor, nephrectomy 4 weeks later. Germline CDR1 SGHDT, CDR2 YYEEEE. CDR3 length equals 13 residues. Trimming shortened V by 0 bases and J by 6 bases, and 9 bases separated the two germline ends. Clones were read by immunoSEQ multiplex PCR, and TCRdb kept only the in-frame ones, dropping some. Of 150,000 or so clones in the sample, roughly 90% were seen once. This clonotype was obtained from a woman aged 50 to 60 with renal cell carcinoma. The chain couples TRBV5-6 to TRBJ2-5; tentative D call: TRBD2 (5 bases). Sequenced here: blood, sampled from a patient whose treatment included radiotherapy and nephrectomy. The CDR3 DNA reads TGTGCCAGCAGCTTGGTCGGGGTACAGACCCAGTACTTC. Protein: CASSLVGVQTQYF.